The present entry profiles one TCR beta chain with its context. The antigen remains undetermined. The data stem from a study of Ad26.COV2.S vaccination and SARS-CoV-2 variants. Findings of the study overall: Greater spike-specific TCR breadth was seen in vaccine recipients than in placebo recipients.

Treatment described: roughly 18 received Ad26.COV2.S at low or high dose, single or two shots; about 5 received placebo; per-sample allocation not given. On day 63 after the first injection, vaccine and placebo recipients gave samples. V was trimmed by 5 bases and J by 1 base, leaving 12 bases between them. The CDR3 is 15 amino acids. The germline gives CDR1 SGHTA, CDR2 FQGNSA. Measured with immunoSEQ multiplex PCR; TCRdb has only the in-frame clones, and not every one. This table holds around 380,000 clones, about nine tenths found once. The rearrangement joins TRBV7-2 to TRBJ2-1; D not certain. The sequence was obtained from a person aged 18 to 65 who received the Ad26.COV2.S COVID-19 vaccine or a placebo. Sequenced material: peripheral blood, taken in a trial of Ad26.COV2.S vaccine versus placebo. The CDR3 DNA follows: TGTGCCAGCAGCCCCCAACGTCTTTCCTACAATGAGCAGTTCTTC. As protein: CASSPQRLSYNEQFF.